Below, 27 T cell receptor beta chains from the same sample are listed, as sequenced in a study of identical twins. Using its own MiXCR run on the 5' RACE reads, TCRdb lists one record per CDR3 protein. The sample has some 900,000 distinct CDR3 sequences; more than 9% are singletons. The same data also went into a second study, on yellow fever vaccine responses in identical twins.

The material sequenced was PBMCs. All receptors come from a woman younger than 35 in good health.

This rearrangement joins TRBV5-1 to TRBJ2-7; tentatively, D is TRBD1 (6 bases). Germline V gene data show CDR1 as SGHRS and CDR2 as YFSETQ. CDR3 length equals 16 residues. V lost 0 bases and J lost 3, with 16 bases in between. CDR3 in amino acids: CASSLAFSQGFYEQYF. In nucleotides, the CDR3 is TGCGCCAGCAGCTTGGCATTTAGTCAGGGGTTCTACGAGCAGTACTTC. The whole variable domain, remainder taken from reference TRBV5-1 and TRBJ2-7, is KAGVTQTPRYLIKTRGQQVTLSCSPISGHRSVSWYQQTPGQGLQFLFEYFSETQRNKGNFPGRFSGRQFSNSRSEMNVSTLELGDSALYLCASSLAFSQGFYEQYFGPGTRLTVT.

The genes are TRBV6-5 and TRBJ2-7, with D uncertain. The germline V and J ends were trimmed by 0 bases and 3 bases, with 6 bases remaining between them. In germline, CDR1 is MNHEY, CDR2 SVGAGI. The CDR3 totals 13 residues. The CDR3 loop reads CASSYSGSYEQYV. The CDR3 DNA follows: TGTGCCAGCAGTTACTCGGGCAGCTACGAGCAGTACGTC.

V usage is TRBV11-2 and J usage is TRBJ2-7; D might be TRBD2 (5 bases). V lost 2 bases, J lost 5 bases, and 10 bases lay in between. This CDR3 contains 13 residues. From germline, CDR1 is SGHAT and CDR2 FQNNGV. The CDR3, as DNA: TGTGCCAGCAGCTTACTCTTCGGGAACGAGCAGTACGTC. Its translation is CASSLLFGNEQYV.

The J gene is TRBJ2-1, the V gene TRBV7-8, with 11 bases matching TRBD2. The trim removed 6 bases at V and 2 bases at J, leaving 3 bases unmatched. Germline V gene lookup returns CDR1 SGHVS and CDR2 FQNEAQ. The CDR3 runs to 15 residues. CDR3 residues: CASRVSGGAYNEQFF. CDR3 in DNA: TGTGCCAGCAGGGTTAGCGGGGGGGCCTACAATGAGCAGTTCTTC.

Many counts were recorded for this clonotype. This chain uses TRBV11-2 with TRBJ2-5; 7 nucleotides line up with TRBD1. From germline, CDR1 is SGHAT and CDR2 FQNNGV. There are 16 residues in the CDR3. V shed 5 bases and J 1 base; nucleotides not matched to a gene: 10. CDR3 coding DNA: TGTGCCAGCAGCCCATACAGGGGAGAAATCCAAGAGACCCAGTACTTC. It translates to CASSPYRGEIQETQYF.

This clonotype was counted a few times. The chain carries TRBV5-1 and TRBJ2-3; 14 positions agree with TRBD2. This CDR3 is 15 amino acids long. Germline CDR1 and CDR2: SGHRS and YFSETQ. Trimming removed 4 bases from V and 5 bases from J; junction bases left unmatched: 3. The DNA for the CDR3 is TGCGCCAGCAGCGTAGGACTAGCGGGAGGAGATACGCAGTATTTT. This codes for CASSVGLAGGDTQYF.

This clonotype has a count of ten or more. This rearrangement joins TRBV20-1 to TRBJ2-3; D is ambiguous. From germline, CDR1 is DFQATT and CDR2 SNEGSKA (reference sequence). Trimming removed 3 bases from V and 6 bases from J, with 13 bases in between. The CDR3 spans 13 residues. The CDR3 loop is CSASWVRLDTQYF. In DNA, the CDR3 is TGCAGTGCTAGTTGGGTCCGGTTGGATACGCAGTATTTT.

This sequence joins TRBV10-3 and TRBJ2-6; TRBD1 is a possible D gene (6 bases). The CDR3 sequence is 16 residues long. Germline loops: CDR1 ENHRY, CDR2 SYGVKD. V lost 8 bases to trimming and J lost 2 bases, with 16 bases between them. CDR3 in amino acids: CAIRDNSLPGANVLTF. CDR3 sequence (DNA): TGTGCCATCCGGGACAACTCCCTCCCTGGGGCCAACGTCCTGACTTTC.

The chain links TRBV29-1 to TRBJ2-5; D is possibly TRBD2 (6 bases). CDR3 length equals 15 residues. The germline gives CDR1 SQVTM, CDR2 ANQGSEA. Trimming pared 4 bases from V and 0 bases from J, leaving 15 bases between. The CDR3: CSVGQGGIYQETQYF. The CDR3 region has the DNA TGCAGCGTTGGCCAAGGCGGGATTTACCAAGAGACCCAGTACTTC.

This clonotype has a single count. This chain connects TRBV3-1 to TRBJ2-3; 13 nucleotides line up with TRBD2. Germline CDR1 and CDR2: LGHDT and YNNKEL (reference sequence). The CDR3 spans 18 residues. The ends lost 0 bases at V and 3 bases at J; junction bases unmatched: 6. CDR3 protein: CASSQDRTSGGPTDTQYF. The CDR3 nucleotides read TGTGCCAGCAGCCAAGATCGGACTAGCGGGGGTCCGACAGATACGCAGTATTTT.

This clonotype was observed a handful of times. This chain links TRBV20-1 with TRBJ1-4; possibly TRBD1 for D (5 bases). Germline CDR1 is DFQATT and CDR2 is SNEGSKA (reference sequence). Trimming pared 3 bases from V and 1 base from J, leaving 15 bases between. The CDR3 consists of 16 residues. The CDR3 sequence: CSARLGGVQTNEKLFF. In DNA form, the CDR3 reads TGCAGTGCTAGGTTGGGGGGGGTTCAAACTAATGAAAAACTGTTTTTT.

Ten or more counts support this clonotype. The J gene is TRBJ2-1, the V gene TRBV7-9, with a tentative D call TRBD1 (5 bases). Germline V gives CDR1 SEHNR, CDR2 FQNEAQ (reference sequence). The CDR3 runs 16 residues. V was cut by 1 base and J by 4 bases, with 14 bases left in between. Written as DNA, the CDR3 is TGTGCCAGCAGCTTAGGGTCAGGGCCATCGTACAATGAGCAGTTCTTC. This gives the protein CASSLGSGPSYNEQFF.

This clonotype has just a few counts. The missing conserved phenylalanine or tryptophan at the end of this CDR3 makes a read error likely. CDR3 bases: TGTGCCAGCAGTCAAGAGATTTCTAGCGGGAGGGTTGTTGAGCAGTTCCTC. Translation: CASSQEISSGRVVEQFL. This chain joins TRBV12-3 or TRBV12-4 and TRBJ2-1, with 12 bases identical to TRBD2. This CDR3 spans 17 amino acids. The V and J ends lost 5 bases and 9 bases, in that order; junction bases with no gene match: 14.

The CDR3 DNA sequence: TGTGCCAGCTCACCCGGGGACTATGACAATGAGCAGTTCTTC. Translated: CASSPGDYDNEQFF. The chain couples TRBV18 to TRBJ2-1, with 7 bases identical to TRBD2. J gave up 5 bases and V 3 bases, and 4 bases lay outside the gene matches. The CDR3 runs to 14 residues. Germline V lookup: CDR1 KGHSH, CDR2 LQKENI.

This clonotype was seen more than once but under ten times. The V gene is TRBV12-3 or TRBV12-4, the J gene TRBJ2-1; 11 nucleotides align to TRBD1. Germline trimming cut 5 bases from V and 4 bases from J; bases unmatched to any gene: 10. This CDR3 region has 17 residues. The CDR3 reads CASSKDRGRTKYNEQFF. The CDR3 nucleotides are TGTGCCAGCAGTAAGGACAGGGGGCGGACAAAGTACAATGAGCAGTTCTTC.

This clonotype was seen a handful of times. The DNA is omitted, as the CDR3 cannot be located on it reliably, and the CDR3 follows TCRdb's listing. The chain joins TRBV6-5 to TRBJ2-1; the D segment call TRBD1 is taken from the table without a DNA check. Germline V gene sequence: CDR1 MNHEY, CDR2 SVGAGI. The CDR3 totals 16 residues, both ends included. CDR3 sequence reads: CASSSSGGGIYNEQFF.

This clonotype was seen only a few times. V gene TRBV24-1 combines with J gene TRBJ1-1, with TRBD1 as a possible D gene (6 bases). This CDR3 spans 15 amino acids. V dropped 4 bases and J dropped 1 base, with 12 bases sitting between them. From germline, CDR1 is KGHDR and CDR2 SFDVKD. CDR3 amino acids: CATSEGGGPNTEAFF. CDR3 nucleotide sequence: TGTGCCACCAGTGAGGGTGGGGGCCCGAACACTGAAGCTTTCTTT.

This clonotype turned up a few times. DNA for the CDR3: TGTGCCAGCAGTGGCGGGACGGCAGATGAGCAGTTCTTC. Protein product: CASSGGTADEQFF. The chain employs TRBV2 and TRBJ2-1, with D possibly matching TRBD2 (6 bases). CDR3 length equals 13 residues. Germline assignment: CDR1 SNHLY and CDR2 FYNNEI. The V end was cut by 4 bases, the J end by 8 bases, with 12 bases between.

For the CDR3, the DNA is TGTGCCAGCAGTGTGACGGGCCAGACCTACAATGAGCAGTTCTTC. Translating it yields CASSVTGQTYNEQFF. V gene TRBV2 combines with J gene TRBJ2-1; D remains unclear. V gave up 4 bases and J gave up 2 bases, with 12 bases separating them. The germline V gene encodes CDR1 SNHLY and CDR2 FYNNEI. The length of the CDR3 is 15 residues.

The V gene is TRBV2, the J gene TRBJ2-7; maybe TRBD1 (5 bases). Germline CDR1 reads SNHLY; CDR2 reads FYNNEI. V lost 1 base, J lost 3 bases, and 7 bases lay in between. This CDR3 is built from 13 residues. CDR3 nucleotides: TGTGCCAGCAGTGAAGAGGACAACTACGAGCAGTACTTC. Amino acids: CASSEEDNYEQYF.

The chain is built from TRBV11-2 and TRBJ1-6, with D tentatively TRBD1 (5 bases). This CDR3 region has 13 residues. Germline V gene sequence: CDR1 SGHAT, CDR2 FQNNGV. Trimming took off 4 bases at V and 15 bases at J, with 16 bases between the two ends. The CDR3 sequence: CASSSGGGTLLHF. Written as DNA, the CDR3 is TGTGCCAGCAGCTCCGGGGGAGGGACTCTCCTCCACTTT.

CDR3 nucleotides: TGCGCCAGCAGCTCCGGACTGACCCCCTACGAGCAGTACTTC. Translating it yields CASSSGLTPYEQYF. This chain links TRBV5-1 with TRBJ2-7, with a tentative D call TRBD2 (5 bases). The V gene's germline CDR1 is SGHRS and CDR2 YFSETQ. V gave up 3 bases and J gave up 2 bases, with 12 bases separating them. CDR3 length: 14 residues.

This clonotype occurred a few times. The rearrangement uses TRBV12-3 or TRBV12-4 and TRBJ1-5; TRBD1 matches at 7 bases. V shed 0 bases and J 7 bases; nucleotides not matched to a gene: 6. This CDR3 is 15 amino acids long. CDR3 in amino acids: CASSLAARGEQPQHF. The CDR3 DNA reads TGTGCCAGCAGTTTAGCGGCCAGGGGGGAACAGCCCCAGCATTTT.

Here the CDR3 DNA reads TGCAGGGTCCGTGGACAGACAGATACGCAGTATTTT. This translates into CRVRGQTDTQYF. The chain combines TRBV20-1 with TRBJ2-3; a weak D match, TRBD1 (6 bases). The CDR3 loop spans 12 amino acids. Germline V gene sequence: CDR1 DFQATT, CDR2 SNEGSKA (reference sequence).

The V gene is TRBV28, the J gene TRBJ2-7; 10 nucleotides line up with TRBD2. CDR3 length equals 15 residues. V trimming: 5 bases; J trimming: 5 bases; junction bases outside the gene matches: 9. Germline CDR1 is MDHEN and CDR2 is SYDVKM. The CDR3 is CASSTRLAGEDEQYF. In DNA, the CDR3 is TGTGCCAGCAGTACCCGGCTAGCGGGAGAGGACGAGCAGTACTTC.

The chain uses TRBV14 and TRBJ2-3; 12 bases are a match to TRBD2. The V and J ends lost 0 bases and 2 bases, in that order; junction bases with no gene match: 15. This CDR3 spans 21 amino acids. CDR1 and CDR2 (germline): SGHDN, FVKESK. The CDR3 DNA follows: TGTGCCAGCAGCCAAGAGGACGGACTAGCGGGGCGTCCTACCATCACAGATACGCAGTATTTT. Its translation is CASSQEDGLAGRPTITDTQYF.

This clonotype came up many times. V and J are TRBV12-3 or TRBV12-4 and TRBJ2-1; TRBD2 agrees at 13 bases. V gave up 5 bases and J gave up 12 bases; unmatched junction bases: 10. CDR3 size: 15 residues. The CDR3 is CASSTWGLAGPAQFF. CDR3 in DNA: TGTGCCAGCAGTACCTGGGGACTAGCGGGGCCCGCGCAGTTCTTC.